This paragraph reports one T cell receptor beta chain. Primers used in a second PCR of about 7 to 12 cycles were a sample-barcoded 5' primer and a J-beta primer mix. A tag from a template-switch adaptor with 12 random nucleotides marked each cDNA molecule. MiXCR, applied by TCRdb to the 5' RACE reads, yields one record per CDR3 protein. The repertoire includes 650,000 to 800,000 distinct CDR3 sequences, more than 40% of them detected once, and about 19% sits in the top ten. These data come from a study of blood T cells in healthy people across ages. Study at large: Template-switching capture recovered about one barcoded beta molecule per two T cells.

CDR1 is PRHDT, CDR2 FYEKMQ, per germline (reference sequence). With 9 bases clipped from V and 5 bases from J, the junction kept 10 bases outside the gene matches. The CDR3 loop spans 15 amino acids. Sequencing was carried out using blood. The TCR originated in a man between 60 and 70 years old in good health. V and J are TRBV13 and TRBJ2-5; 12 nucleotides align to TRBD2. CDR3 loop: CASITSGGPPETQYF. As DNA, the CDR3 is TGTGCCAGTATTACTAGCGGGGGGCCCCCGGAGACCCAGTACTTC.